This T cell receptor (beta chain) emerged from a study of control samples from healthy donors and cancer patients. Repertoires were generated with immunoSEQ multiplex PCR, while TCRdb's copy carries only in-frame clones and drops some. The sample lists roughly 100,000 clones, around 88% occurring once. The CDR3 has 17 residues. With V trimmed by 0 bases and J by 0 bases, 7 bases remained unmatched. Per the germline V gene, CDR1 is SGDLS and CDR2 is YYNGEE. The J gene is TRBJ2-7, the V gene TRBV9, with 9 bases lining up with TRBD1. Material for sequencing was blood. The TCR comes from a man aged 25-45 years in good health. The CDR3 nucleotides read TGTGCCAGCAGCGTAGGCCCTGGGACAGGGAGCTCCTACGAGCAGTACTTC. The encoded protein is CASSVGPGTGSSYEQYF.